One sample yielded the 12 T cell receptor beta chains listed below, sequenced in a study of T cells expressing NK-cell markers. TCRdb processed the 5' RACE reads again and assigns one entry to each CDR3 protein, with no DNA. This specimen shows 300,000 to 500,000 distinct CDR3 sequences; the ten leading clones hold around a tenth. The specimen was blood T cells: a sorted CD56 or NKG2C T cell subset, CD4+ or CD8+ T cells, or bulk PBMC T cells (not recorded which). The origin of the receptors is a woman in her 50s in good health.

J is TRBJ2-3 and V is TRBV7-9. Germline CDR1 reads SEHNR; CDR2 reads FQNEAQ (reference sequence). This CDR3 is 14 amino acids long. CDR3 loop: CASSSLWTTDTQYF.

The chain combines TRBV4-1 with TRBJ1-1; the D gene TCRdb calls, TRBD1, cannot be checked with no DNA. The CDR3 has 16 amino acids. CDR1 is MGHRA, CDR2 YSYEKL, per germline. The CDR3 reads CASSTIRTVPATEAFF.

The chain joins TRBV9 to TRBJ2-1. The CDR3 totals 15 residues. Germline values: CDR1 SGDLS, CDR2 YYNGEE. CDR3 loop: CASSVVKNSYNEQFF.

V is TRBV3-1 and J is TRBJ2-3; TCRdb lists TRBD2, though no DNA is available to test this call. This CDR3 has 15 residues. Germline loops: CDR1 LGHDT, CDR2 YNNKEL (reference sequence). CDR3 sequence: CASSLQREGADTQYF.

The chain has TRBV11-2 and TRBJ1-3. Germline CDR1 is SGHAT and CDR2 is FQNNGV. The CDR3 has 15 residues. The chain's CDR3 is CASSPSGVRRNTIYF.

The V call is TRBV3-1, the J call TRBJ2-1; TCRdb calls TRBD1, which cannot be checked without DNA. This CDR3 region has 15 residues. Germline loops: CDR1 LGHDT, CDR2 YNNKEL (reference sequence). CDR3 protein: CASSPFYGRVMEQFF.

The chain carries TRBV7-9 and TRBJ2-1; TCRdb names TRBD1, which stays unverified in the absence of DNA. The germline gives CDR1 SEHNR, CDR2 FQNEAQ (reference sequence). The CDR3 length is 13 residues. This CDR3 reads CASSLGGVNEQFF.

V is TRBV29-1 and J is TRBJ2-3; checking the TCRdb D call of TRBD1 is not possible without DNA. Germline V gene data show CDR1 as SQVTM and CDR2 as ANQGSEA. The CDR3 totals 13 residues. The CDR3 sequence is CSADRGVSDTQYF.

The rearrangement links TRBV5-4 to TRBJ2-3; TCRdb names TRBD2, which stays unverified in the absence of DNA. CDR3 length: 15 amino acids. Germline V gives CDR1 SGHNT, CDR2 YYREEE (reference sequence). This chain's CDR3 is CASSLEAGELDTQYF.

The chain joins TRBV20-1 to TRBJ2-1. Germline loops: CDR1 DFQATT, CDR2 SNEGSKA (reference sequence). CDR3 length: 13 amino acids. CDR3 in amino acids: CSASVRLNNEQFF.

This chain joins TRBV4-1 and TRBJ2-1. There are 15 residues in the CDR3. Germline-derived CDR1 and CDR2 are MGHRA and YSYEKL. CDR3: CASSPLANSYNEQFF.

The rearrangement links TRBV24-1 to TRBJ1-2; the D call of TRBD1 rests on TCRdb alone, since no DNA is present to check it. This CDR3 spans 13 amino acids. Germline CDR1 reads KGHDR; CDR2 reads SFDVKD. CDR3 sequence: CATSEAGTDGYTF.